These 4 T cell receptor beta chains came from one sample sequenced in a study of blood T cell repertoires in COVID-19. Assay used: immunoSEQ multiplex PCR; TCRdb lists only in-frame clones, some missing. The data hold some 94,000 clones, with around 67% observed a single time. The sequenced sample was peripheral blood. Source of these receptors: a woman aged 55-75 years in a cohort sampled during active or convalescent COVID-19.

The CDR3 loop is CASGSFPDTQYF. The CDR3 DNA is TGTGCTAGTGGGTCATTTCCAGATACGCAGTATTTT. The chain carries TRBV12-5 and TRBJ2-3, with D hard to call. The CDR3 covers 12 residues. V dropped 6 bases and J dropped 4 bases, with 8 bases sitting between them. Germline V lookup: CDR1 LGHNT, CDR2 FRNRAP. The full variable domain, rest sourced from reference TRBV12-5 and TRBJ2-3, is DARVTQTPRHKVTEMGQEVTMRCQPILGHNTVFWYRQTMMQGLELLAYFRNRAPLDDSGMPKDRFSAEMPDATLATLKIQPSEPRDSAVYFCASGSFPDTQYFGPGTRLTVL.

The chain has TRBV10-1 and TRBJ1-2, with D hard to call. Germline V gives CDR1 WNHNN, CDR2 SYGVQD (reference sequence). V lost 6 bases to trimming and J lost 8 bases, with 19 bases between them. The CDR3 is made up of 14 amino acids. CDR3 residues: CASRYTGWGGGYTF. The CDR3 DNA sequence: TGCGCCAGCAGATATACGGGGTGGGGTGGAGGCTACACCTTC.

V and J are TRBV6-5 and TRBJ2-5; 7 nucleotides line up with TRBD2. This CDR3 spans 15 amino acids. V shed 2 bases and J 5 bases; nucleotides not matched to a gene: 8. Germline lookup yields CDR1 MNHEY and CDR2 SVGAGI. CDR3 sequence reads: CASSYGTTSRETQYF. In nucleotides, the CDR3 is TGTGCCAGCAGTTACGGAACGACTAGCAGGGAGACCCAGTACTTC.

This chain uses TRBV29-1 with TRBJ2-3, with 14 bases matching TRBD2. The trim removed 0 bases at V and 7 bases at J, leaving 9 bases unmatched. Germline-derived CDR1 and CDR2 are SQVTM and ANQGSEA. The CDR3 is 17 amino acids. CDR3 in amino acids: CSVEDGTSGGGGYTQYF. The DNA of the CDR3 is TGCAGCGTTGAAGATGGGACTAGCGGGGGTGGAGGATATACGCAGTATTTT.